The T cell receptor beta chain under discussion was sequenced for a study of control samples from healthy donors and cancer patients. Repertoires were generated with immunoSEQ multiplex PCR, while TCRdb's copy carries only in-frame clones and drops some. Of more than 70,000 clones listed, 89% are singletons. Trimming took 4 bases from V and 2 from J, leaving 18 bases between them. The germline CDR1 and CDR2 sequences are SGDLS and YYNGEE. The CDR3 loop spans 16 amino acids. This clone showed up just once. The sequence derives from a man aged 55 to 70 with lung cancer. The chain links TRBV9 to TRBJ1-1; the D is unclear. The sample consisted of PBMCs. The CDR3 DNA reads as TGTGCCAGCAGCCCAGAGGTAGGGCCCCCCAACACTGAAGCTTTCTTT. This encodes CASSPEVGPPNTEAFF. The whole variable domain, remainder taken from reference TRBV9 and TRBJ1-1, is DSGVTQTPKHLITATGQRVTLRCSPRSGDLSVYWYQQSLDQGLQFLIQYYNGEERAKGNILERFSAQQFPDLHSELNLSSLELGDSALYFCASSPEVGPPNTEAFFGQGTRLTVV.